The TCR beta chain under discussion was sequenced for a study of T cells in Graves' hyperthyroidism and ophthalmopathy. Any patient presenting with uncontrolled infection, other autoimmune disease, pregnancy or lactation was left out. Fresh 10 ml peripheral blood yielded PBMCs. Many counts were recorded for this clonotype. Its target is unknown. Findings and limits, study-wide: Stable hyperthyroidism was told apart from ophthalmopathy by a model built on 13 V-J features. Most clonotypes expanded in the thyroid (above 0.001) were also present in blood.

This CDR3 is built from 14 residues. V was cut by 5 bases and J by 6 bases, with 17 bases left in between. CDR1 is DFQATT, CDR2 SNEGSKA, per germline (reference sequence). Amplification of TCR beta CDR3 regions used RNA as the template. The TCR CDR3 was amplified in a first-round RT-PCR using the HTBI primer set. TCRdb ran MiXCR on the multiplex PCR reads and lists one entry per CDR3 protein. The repertoire holds 280,000 or so distinct CDR3 sequences, with roughly 15% as singletons. This TCR derives from a woman aged 50 to 60 with Graves' hyperthyroidism that later progressed to Graves' ophthalmopathy. The material sequenced was blood. The chain uses TRBV20-1 and TRBJ2-1, with D perhaps matching TRBD1 or TRBD2 (5 bases each). The CDR3 nucleotides read TGCAGTGCTCCCACCGTCCGGGACGGCAATGAGCAGTTCTTC. Its protein product is CSAPTVRDGNEQFF.